These 12 T cell receptor beta chains came from one sample sequenced in a study of technical replicates of blood from a few donors. Data came from immunoSEQ multiplex PCR; TCRdb stores just in-frame clones and leaves some out. The sample has some 68,000 clones, roughly 92% seen once; the top ten hold approximately 0.37%. Input material: T cells isolated from PBMCs. The receptors here all came from a human donor in good health.

This chain connects TRBV2 to TRBJ2-7; 9 nucleotides line up with TRBD1. The ends lost 6 bases at V and 0 bases at J; junction bases unmatched: 6. The CDR3 loop spans 15 amino acids. Germline V lookup: CDR1 SNHLY, CDR2 FYNNEI. The CDR3 loop is CASRGSGQGSYEQYF. The CDR3, as DNA: TGTGCCAGCAGGGGGTCGGGACAGGGCTCCTACGAGCAGTACTTC.

The chain combines TRBV10-3 with TRBJ2-7, with a possible D match to TRBD2 (5 bases). From germline, CDR1 is ENHRY and CDR2 SYGVKD. The CDR3 runs 16 residues. V lost 1 base, J lost 1 base, and 14 bases lay in between. The CDR3 region is CAISELSGPNSYEQYF. CDR3 DNA sequence: TGTGCCATCAGTGAGTTAAGCGGACCCAATTCCTACGAGCAGTACTTC.

The gene calls are TRBV6-1 and TRBJ2-3, with 9 positions matching TRBD1. CDR1 MNHNS and CDR2 SASEGT come from the germline V gene. CDR3 length: 18 amino acids. Trimming took 0 bases from V and 0 from J; bases not matched to a gene: 7. This CDR3 is CASSEAWDRELSTDTQYF. Here the CDR3 DNA reads TGTGCCAGCAGTGAAGCCTGGGACAGGGAGCTCAGCACAGATACGCAGTATTTT.

The chain couples TRBV11-2 to TRBJ2-3; D perhaps matches TRBD2 (5 bases). This CDR3 is 16 amino acids long. Germline CDR1 is SGHAT and CDR2 is FQNNGV. Trimming stripped 5 bases from V and 4 bases from J, with 19 bases between. The CDR3 loop is CASSRSNGGTPDTQYF. The CDR3 coding sequence is TGTGCCAGCAGCCGGTCGAACGGAGGTACGCCAGATACGCAGTATTTT. Full variable domain (remainder filled in from reference TRBV11-2 and TRBJ2-3): EAGVAQSPRYKIIEKRQSVAFWCNPISGHATLYWYQQILGQGPKLLIQFQNNGVVDDSQLPKDRFSAERLKGVDSTLKIQPAKLEDSAVYLCASSRSNGGTPDTQYFGPGTRLTVL.

This chain joins TRBV19 and TRBJ2-5; 10 bases match TRBD1. CDR1 is LNHDA, CDR2 SQIVND, per germline (reference sequence). The CDR3 is made up of 13 amino acids. The V segment lost 6 bases and the J segment 2 bases; nucleotides outside the gene matches: 0. The CDR3 loop is CASRDRGQETQYF. In DNA form, the CDR3 reads TGTGCCAGTAGGGACAGGGGGCAAGAGACCCAGTACTTC.

The chain employs TRBV29-1 and TRBJ2-1, with TRBD2 identical over 8 bases. CDR1 and CDR2 from the germline V gene are SQVTM and ANQGSEA. There are 16 residues in the CDR3. V shed 5 bases and J 7 bases; nucleotides not matched to a gene: 16. Here the CDR3 DNA reads TGCAGCGTTAGACTTGCGGGGGGCATACCAAGGAATGAGCAGTTCTTC. Translation gives CSVRLAGGIPRNEQFF.

The chain uses TRBV4-1 and TRBJ1-3; no clear D gene. The CDR3 is 17 residues long. Per germline, CDR1 MGHRA and CDR2 YSYEKL. Trimming cost V 1 base and J 0 bases, with 13 bases left between them. The CDR3 DNA sequence: TGCGCCAGCAGCCAAGTACAGACCGCCGTCTCTGGAAACACCATATATTTT. Amino acid sequence: CASSQVQTAVSGNTIYF.

V gene TRBV6-6 combines with J gene TRBJ1-1; D possibly corresponds to TRBD1 (5 bases). The V gene lost 0 bases and the J gene lost 4 bases, with 9 bases spanning the gap. The CDR3 loop spans 14 amino acids. Germline-derived CDR1 and CDR2 are MNHNY and SVGAGI (reference sequence). CDR3 protein: CASSYSMGGTEAFF. In DNA form, the CDR3 reads TGTGCCAGCAGTTACTCGATGGGGGGCACTGAAGCTTTCTTT.

The chain links TRBV4-1 to TRBJ2-7, with a weak D call TRBD1 (6 bases). This CDR3 region has 13 residues. Germline CDR1 MGHRA, CDR2 YSYEKL. The germline V and J ends were trimmed by 4 bases and 6 bases, with 13 bases remaining between them. The CDR3 DNA is TGCGCCAGCAGCCCACGGGACACCGCCGAGCAGTACTTC. Translated: CASSPRDTAEQYF.

The chain combines TRBV27 with TRBJ1-5; no definite D call. Per germline, CDR1 MNHEY and CDR2 SMNVEV (reference sequence). The CDR3 has 14 amino acids. V shed 3 bases and J shed 4 bases, with 10 bases lying between them. CDR3 region: CASSLGRANQPQHF. The CDR3 nucleotides read TGTGCCAGCAGTTTGGGCCGCGCAAATCAGCCCCAGCATTTT.

This clone has a single count. The chain combines TRBV7-9 with TRBJ2-1; 8 nucleotides line up with TRBD2. The germline V gene encodes CDR1 SEHNR and CDR2 FQNEAQ (reference sequence). The CDR3 extends over 14 amino acids. The J segment lost 7 bases and the V segment lost 5 bases, leaving 7 bases of the junction unmatched. Here the CDR3 reads CASSRGLVRNEQFF. For the CDR3, the DNA is TGTGCCAGCAGCCGGGGACTAGTAAGGAATGAGCAGTTCTTC.

This chain connects TRBV5-1 to TRBJ1-1, with D tentatively TRBD1 (6 bases). The CDR3 loop spans 15 amino acids. The germline V gene encodes CDR1 SGHRS and CDR2 YFSETQ. The V end was cut by 0 bases, the J end by 5 bases, with 14 bases between. CDR3 amino acids: CASSLGPTGSTEAFF. As DNA, the CDR3 is TGCGCCAGCAGCTTGGGACCCACAGGGTCTACTGAAGCTTTCTTT.